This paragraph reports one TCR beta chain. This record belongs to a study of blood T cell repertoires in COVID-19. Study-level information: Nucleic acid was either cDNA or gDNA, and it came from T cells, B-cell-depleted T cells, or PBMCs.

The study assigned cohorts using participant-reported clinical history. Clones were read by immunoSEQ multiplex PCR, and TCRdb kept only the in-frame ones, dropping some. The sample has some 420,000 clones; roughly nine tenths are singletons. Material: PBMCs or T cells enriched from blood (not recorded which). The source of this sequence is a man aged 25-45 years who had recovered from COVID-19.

The CDR3 loop reads CASKDAGGDTQYF. For the CDR3, the DNA is TGTGCCAGCAAGGATGCCGGGGGAGATACGCAGTATTTT. The chain has TRBV28 and TRBJ2-3; D is perhaps TRBD2 (6 bases). Germline CDR1 and CDR2: MDHEN and SYDVKM. Trimming removed 7 bases at V and 5 bases at J, with 13 bases between. The CDR3 extends over 13 amino acids.